Below, 14 T cell receptor beta chains from the same sample are listed, as sequenced in a study of cytomegalovirus exposure and HLA in healthy donors. It was with 60 Vbeta and 13 Jbeta primers that the PCR ran. This table comes from immunoSEQ multiplex PCR, and its TCRdb copy is limited to in-frame clones, with some not included. The repertoire table contains about 75,000 clones. Sequenced: PBMCs. The origin of the receptors is a man aged 40-49 years in good health and CMV-seronegative.

This chain uses TRBV6-1 with TRBJ1-5; maybe TRBD1 (6 bases). The germline gives CDR1 MNHNS, CDR2 SASEGT. V was shortened by 2 bases and J by 6 bases, with 8 bases between the two germline ends. This CDR3 has 13 amino acids. CDR3 region: CASSEQGGQPQHF. The CDR3 nucleotides read TGTGCCAGCAGTGAACAAGGGGGTCAGCCCCAGCATTTT.

The chain couples TRBV29-1 to TRBJ2-1; 8 bases agree with TRBD2. This CDR3 contains 13 residues. Unmatched junction bases numbered 7, after V lost 6 bases and J lost 6 bases. Germline V CDR1 and CDR2: SQVTM, ANQGSEA. The CDR3 spells CSVPRGEGNEQFF. Here the CDR3 DNA reads TGCAGCGTCCCGCGGGGGGAGGGCAATGAGCAGTTCTTC.

About this clone itself: Other DNA sequences in the same sample also yield this CDR3. This chain connects TRBV4-1 to TRBJ1-6; 9 bases map to TRBD1. The CDR3 extends over 15 amino acids. V was clipped by 1 base and J by 9 bases; unmatched bases: 4. Germline V gives CDR1 MGHRA, CDR2 YSYEKL. This CDR3 reads CASSQAGQGSSPLHF. CDR3 nucleotide sequence: TGCGCCAGCAGCCAAGCGGGACAGGGTAGTTCACCCCTCCACTTT.

The chain recombines TRBV4-1 with TRBJ2-1; 8 bases fit TRBD2. The CDR3 sequence is 15 residues long. From germline, CDR1 is MGHRA and CDR2 YSYEKL. After removal of 4 bases from V and 10 bases from J, the junction contained 12 bases not matched to a gene. The CDR3 here is CASSPSRAGGREQFF. The CDR3 nucleotides read TGCGCCAGCAGCCCATCTAGGGCGGGGGGTCGGGAGCAGTTCTTC.

Written as DNA, the CDR3 is TGCGCCAGCAGACCGGGACTAGCCCCCTACGAGCAGTACTTC. Translation gives CASRPGLAPYEQYF. The J gene is TRBJ2-7, the V gene TRBV10-2, with 9 bases that match TRBD2. Trimming at V came to 6 bases and at J to 2 bases, leaving 5 bases not matched to a gene. The CDR3 runs to 14 residues. The germline CDR1 and CDR2 sequences are WSHSY and SAAADI.

This chain uses TRBV5-5 with TRBJ2-1; TRBD2 matches at 8 bases. CDR1 and CDR2 (germline): SGHKS, YYEKEE (reference sequence). The CDR3 loop spans 15 amino acids. After removal of 4 bases from V and 0 bases from J, the junction contained 3 bases not matched to a gene. In DNA form, the CDR3 reads TGTGCCAGCAGCCTAAGCGGGGGCTCCTACAATGAGCAGTTCTTC. Translating gives CASSLSGGSYNEQFF. The whole variable domain, filled in from reference TRBV5-5 and TRBJ2-1, reads DAGVTQSPTHLIKTRGQQVTLRCSPISGHKSVSWYQQVLGQGPQFIFQYYEKEERGRGNFPDRFSARQFPNYSSELNVNALLLGDSALYLCASSLSGGSYNEQFFGPGTRLTVL.

Here the CDR3 reads CASSAQERTDTQYF. CDR3 nucleotides: TGTGCCAGCAGCGCACAGGAACGCACAGATACGCAGTATTTT. This chain uses TRBV9 with TRBJ2-3; maybe TRBD1 (5 bases). V was shortened by 3 bases and J by 1 base, with 9 bases between the two germline ends. CDR1 and CDR2 (germline): SGDLS, YYNGEE. The length of the CDR3 is 14 residues.

A word on this clone: A junction end diverges from the germline sequence, so it may reflect a read error. The genes are TRBV9 and TRBJ1-5, with 7 bases fitting TRBD1. Germline CDR1 SGDLS, CDR2 YYNGEE. The CDR3 loop spans 13 amino acids. The CDR3 protein is CASNEGGNQPQHF. The CDR3, as DNA: TGTGCCAGCAACGAAGGGGGCAACCAGCCCCAGCATTTT.

This chain uses TRBV5-1 with TRBJ2-5; 13 bases match TRBD2. From germline, CDR1 is SGHRS and CDR2 YFSETQ. The CDR3 totals 17 residues. Trimming removed 0 bases from V and 0 bases from J; junction bases left unmatched: 2. In DNA form, the CDR3 reads TGCGCCAGCAGCTTGGGACTAGCGGGGGGCCACCAAGAGACCCAGTACTTC. Amino acid sequence: CASSLGLAGGHQETQYF.

The V gene is TRBV9, the J gene TRBJ1-2, with 10 bases lining up with TRBD1. CDR1 is SGDLS and CDR2 is YYNGEE in the germline V gene. V gave up 3 bases and J gave up 5 bases; unmatched junction bases: 10. The CDR3 is 16 residues long. The CDR3 bases are TGTGCCAGCAGCGCGGGGAGGACAGGGGGGGCGTATGGCTACACCTTC. This translates into CASSAGRTGGAYGYTF.

V usage is TRBV11-1 and J usage is TRBJ2-5; possible D gene TRBD2, 6 bases. Germline CDR1 and CDR2: SGHAT and FQDESV (reference sequence). The V end was cut by 1 base, the J end by 2 bases, with 14 bases between. CDR3 length equals 16 residues. CDR3 nucleotide sequence: TGTGCCAGCAGCTTAGGGGGGGACCTAATTCAAGAGACCCAGTACTTC. This translates into CASSLGGDLIQETQYF.

The chain recombines TRBV19 with TRBJ1-2; D is unclear. V was cut by 5 bases and J by 5 bases, with 9 bases left in between. In germline, CDR1 is LNHDA, CDR2 SQIVND (reference sequence). The CDR3 contains 12 residues. The CDR3 DNA sequence: TGTGCCAGTAGTCCCGACACATATGGCTACACCTTC. As protein: CASSPDTYGYTF.

The chain uses TRBV4-1 and TRBJ2-5, with 9 bases identical to TRBD2. With 0 bases clipped from V and 4 bases from J, the junction kept 9 bases outside the gene matches. CDR1 is MGHRA, CDR2 YSYEKL, per germline. The CDR3 totals 17 residues. The CDR3 region has the DNA TGCGCCAGCAGCCAAGAGAAGCGGGGGGCGAGGATAGAGACCCAGTACTTC. Its translation is CASSQEKRGARIETQYF.

This chain joins TRBV5-6 and TRBJ2-4, with D uncertain. V was trimmed by 0 bases and J by 9 bases, leaving 10 bases between them. The CDR3 is 13 residues long. Germline-derived CDR1 and CDR2 are SGHDT and YYEEEE. This CDR3 is CASSLDLESIQYF. CDR3 DNA: TGTGCCAGCAGCTTGGATCTCGAGAGCATTCAGTACTTC. The variable domain in full, completed from reference TRBV5-6 and TRBJ2-4, reads DAGVTQSPTHLIKTRGQQVTLRCSPKSGHDTVSWYQQALGQGPQFIFQYYEEEERQRGNFPDRFSGHQFPNYSSELNVNALLLGDSALYLCASSLDLESIQYFGAGTRLSVL.